This T cell receptor beta chain was captured by sequencing in a study of early T cells in non-severe SARS-CoV-2 infection. Study as a whole: Unsorted whole blood bulk RNA was sequenced, with unpaired chains. General observations from the study: The matching step, a VDJdb search, favored anti-spike CD8 responses and missed private and CD4 specificities.

The library protocol tagged individual cDNA molecules with unique molecular identifiers. TCRdb fed the 5' RACE reads into MiXCR, producing one record per CDR3 protein. Among roughly 100,000 distinct CDR3 sequences listed, approximately 15% were seen once. This clonotype was observed a handful of times. Its specificity is not known. The CDR3 is made up of 17 amino acids. Germline lookup yields CDR1 MNHNS and CDR2 SASEGT. J was trimmed by 11 bases and V by 1 base; bases with no gene match: 17. This sequence originates from an adult who was a healthcare worker with PCR-confirmed SARS-CoV-2 infection or an uninfected control (not recorded which). Sequenced sample: whole blood. The chain combines TRBV6-1 with TRBJ1-5, with TRBD1 matching 7 bases. The CDR3 region is CASSEDMLRQGPIAQHF. The CDR3 bases are TGTGCCAGCAGTGAAGATATGCTGAGACAGGGTCCTATTGCCCAGCATTTT.